This T cell receptor beta chain came from a study of T cell changes during pregnancy in multiple sclerosis. This clone was observed a single time. Produced via immunoSEQ multiplex PCR; TCRdb's table is partial and in-frame only. This table has fewer than 45,000 clones, roughly 91% appearing once. Germline CDR1 and CDR2: SEHNR and FQNEAQ (reference sequence). The V segment lost 5 bases and the J segment 5 bases; nucleotides outside the gene matches: 13. The CDR3 has 16 residues. Sequencing used CD8+ T cells from peripheral blood mononuclear cells, obtained in the first trimester of pregnancy. This sequence originates from a female donor with multiple sclerosis, enrolled in a pregnancy study. The V and J genes are TRBV7-9 and TRBJ2-7; 9 nucleotides agree with TRBD1. CDR3 DNA: TGTGCCAGCAGCCAACCTGACCGGGACAGGGACCACGAGCAGTACTTC. It is translated as CASSQPDRDRDHEQYF.